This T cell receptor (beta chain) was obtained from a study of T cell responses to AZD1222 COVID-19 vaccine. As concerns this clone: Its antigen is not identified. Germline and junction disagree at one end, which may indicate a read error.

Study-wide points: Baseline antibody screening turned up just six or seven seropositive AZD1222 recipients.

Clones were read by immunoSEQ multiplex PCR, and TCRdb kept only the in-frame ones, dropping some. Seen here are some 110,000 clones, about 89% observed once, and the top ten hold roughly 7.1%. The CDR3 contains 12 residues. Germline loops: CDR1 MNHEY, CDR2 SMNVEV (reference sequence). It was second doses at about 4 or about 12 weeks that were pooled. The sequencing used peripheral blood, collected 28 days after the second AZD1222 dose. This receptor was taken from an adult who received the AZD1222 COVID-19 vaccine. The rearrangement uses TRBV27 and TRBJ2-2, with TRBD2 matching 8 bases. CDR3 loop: CEPGGNPGELFF. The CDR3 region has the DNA TGCGAGCCGGGGGGGAATCCCGGGGAGCTGTTTTTT.